One sample yielded the 29 T cell receptor beta chains listed below, sequenced in a study of cytomegalovirus exposure and HLA in healthy donors. The PCR ran on 60 Vbeta and 13 Jbeta primers. Here immunoSEQ multiplex PCR was the method, and the copy in TCRdb shows in-frame clones only, minus some. Here the sample spans 60,000 to 70,000 clones, approximately 81% being singletons. Sequencing was carried out using PBMCs. These receptors were obtained from a woman between 25 and 40 years old in good health and CMV-seronegative.

The gene calls are TRBV28 and TRBJ1-2; 8 bases align to TRBD1. The trim removed 5 bases at V and 8 bases at J, leaving 19 bases unmatched. The CDR3 covers 17 residues. In germline, CDR1 is MDHEN, CDR2 SYDVKM. The CDR3 loop is CASSLDRGPLDFKGYTF. The CDR3 DNA is TGTGCCAGCAGTCTTGACAGGGGTCCCCTTGATTTTAAAGGCTACACCTTC.

The rearrangement links TRBV11-2 to TRBJ1-3; TRBD1 matches at 7 bases. The CDR3 is made up of 18 amino acids. With 5 bases clipped from V and 0 bases from J, the junction kept 13 bases outside the gene matches. Germline lookup yields CDR1 SGHAT and CDR2 FQNNGV. For the CDR3, the DNA is TGTGCCAGCAGCCCCAACCTGGGGCAGGGGGACTCTGGAAACACCATATATTTT. Its translation: CASSPNLGQGDSGNTIYF.

The genes are TRBV27 and TRBJ1-1; D remains unclear. CDR1 and CDR2 from the germline V gene are MNHEY and SMNVEV (reference sequence). V shed 5 bases and J shed 1 base, with 17 bases lying between them. This CDR3 is 16 amino acids long. In nucleotides, the CDR3 is TGTGCCAGCAGTCCCTCCGGGTGGGTCTCGAACACTGAAGCTTTCTTT. Amino acids: CASSPSGWVSNTEAFF.

This clone is a singleton in its sample. The V gene is TRBV5-4, the J gene TRBJ2-1; TRBD1 agrees at 8 bases. The CDR3 length is 16 residues. J lost 3 bases, V lost 6 bases, and 11 bases had no gene match. From germline, CDR1 is SGHNT and CDR2 YYREEE (reference sequence). The chain's CDR3 is CASTKETGENYNEQFF. The CDR3 DNA reads TGTGCCAGCACCAAAGAGACAGGGGAAAACTACAATGAGCAGTTCTTC.

The chain links TRBV6-4 to TRBJ2-7, with TRBD1 identical over 7 bases. From germline, CDR1 is MRHNA and CDR2 SNTAGT. V shed 0 bases and J 3 bases; nucleotides not matched to a gene: 5. The CDR3 is 15 residues long. CDR3 nucleotides: TGTGCCAGCAGTGACTCCACAGGGGACAGCTACGAGCAGTACTTC. This codes for CASSDSTGDSYEQYF.

V and J are TRBV5-4 and TRBJ2-3; 13 bases fit TRBD2. The CDR3 sequence is 17 residues long. Unmatched junction bases numbered 6, after V lost 5 bases and J lost 0 bases. Germline lookup yields CDR1 SGHNT and CDR2 YYREEE (reference sequence). CDR3 sequence reads: CASSSGLAGLSTDTQYF. The CDR3 DNA reads TGTGCCAGCAGTTCGGGACTAGCGGGGCTAAGCACAGATACGCAGTATTTT.

The chain recombines TRBV10-3 with TRBJ2-7, with D perhaps matching TRBD2 (7 bases). Germline assignment: CDR1 ENHRY and CDR2 SYGVKD. The V and J ends lost 9 bases and 5 bases respectively, with 20 bases between them. CDR3 length: 14 amino acids. DNA for the CDR3: TGTGCCATACGAAGGGGGGGCCCTGCCCACGAGCAGTACTTC. Its protein is CAIRRGGPAHEQYF.

The chain uses TRBV19 and TRBJ2-5; 11 nucleotides match TRBD2. The CDR3 extends over 15 amino acids. Germline V lookup: CDR1 LNHDA, CDR2 SQIVND (reference sequence). The trim removed 7 bases at V and 2 bases at J, leaving 6 bases unmatched. This CDR3 reads CASKRTSGPQETQYF. The CDR3 DNA reads TGTGCCAGTAAGAGGACTAGCGGGCCACAAGAGACCCAGTACTTC.

V and J are TRBV5-5 and TRBJ2-1; tentatively, D is TRBD2 (6 bases). The CDR3 is 17 amino acids. The V gene lost 4 bases and the J gene lost 0 bases, with 17 bases spanning the gap. From germline, CDR1 is SGHKS and CDR2 YYEKEE (reference sequence). In nucleotides, the CDR3 is TGTGCCAGCAGCCCCGTTTTAGCGGAATTCTCCTACAATGAGCAGTTCTTC. The encoded protein is CASSPVLAEFSYNEQFF.

The rearrangement uses TRBV7-8 and TRBJ2-5, with 10 bases aligning to TRBD1. The CDR3 is 15 residues long. The V gene end was trimmed by 4 bases and the J gene end by 1 base; junction bases not matched to a gene: 3. Germline values: CDR1 SGHVS, CDR2 FQNEAQ. The CDR3 coding sequence is TGTGCCAGCAGCTCGGGACAGGGGAGCCAAGAGACCCAGTACTTC. Protein: CASSSGQGSQETQYF.

V and J are TRBV5-4 and TRBJ2-1, with 8 positions matching TRBD2. Germline assignment: CDR1 SGHNT and CDR2 YYREEE (reference sequence). V dropped 4 bases and J dropped 6; count of bases not matched to a gene: 9. The CDR3 covers 15 residues. The CDR3 reads CASSQGRAGANEQFF. In DNA form, the CDR3 reads TGTGCCAGCAGCCAAGGCCGAGCGGGGGCCAATGAGCAGTTCTTC.

The genes are TRBV4-2 and TRBJ1-1; possibly TRBD1 for D (6 bases). The length of the CDR3 is 15 residues. V lost 4 bases and J 4 bases, leaving 16 bases between the germline ends. Germline CDR1 LGHNA, CDR2 YNFKEQ. The CDR3 DNA sequence: TGTGCCAGCAGCCTTCGACAGGTTGGCACCACTGAAGCTTTCTTT. Its protein product is CASSLRQVGTTEAFF.

This clone has only one observation. The CDR3 loop reads CASSVGTDHHTDTQYF. In DNA form, the CDR3 reads TGTGCCAGTAGTGTTGGGACAGATCACCACACAGATACGCAGTATTTT. The V and J genes are TRBV19 and TRBJ2-3; 7 bases agree with TRBD1. Trimming took 5 bases from V and 2 from J; bases not matched to a gene: 10. The germline V gene has CDR1 LNHDA and CDR2 SQIVND (reference sequence). The CDR3 spans 16 residues.

The chain combines TRBV15 with TRBJ2-5, with D hard to call. The germline gives CDR1 LNHNV, CDR2 YYDKDF (reference sequence). V lost 0 bases to trimming and J lost 2 bases, with 13 bases between them. The CDR3 has 16 amino acids. The CDR3 spells CATSRDYGPPQETQYF. Written as DNA, the CDR3 is TGTGCCACCAGCAGAGATTATGGGCCACCACAAGAGACCCAGTACTTC.

This chain connects TRBV19 to TRBJ2-7; TRBD1 matches 12 bases. Germline V gene sequence: CDR1 LNHDA, CDR2 SQIVND (reference sequence). There are 20 residues in the CDR3. V lost 6 bases and J lost 0; bases outside the gene matches: 18. In DNA form, the CDR3 reads TGTGCCAGTAGCCCCCATCTCTGGGACAGGGGGCTCAAGAGCTCCTACGAGCAGTACTTC. Its protein is CASSPHLWDRGLKSSYEQYF.

V usage is TRBV11-2 and J usage is TRBJ1-6, with D unclear. Germline loops: CDR1 SGHAT, CDR2 FQNNGV. Trimming took 2 bases from V and 8 from J, leaving 13 bases between them. This CDR3 is built from 15 residues. CDR3 nucleotide sequence: TGTGCCAGCAGCTTATTTGAGGGTAGGGATTCACCCCTCCACTTT. It translates to CASSLFEGRDSPLHF.

This chain uses TRBV5-1 with TRBJ2-5; D is uncertain. The germline gives CDR1 SGHRS, CDR2 YFSETQ. The CDR3 extends over 13 amino acids. Trimming cost V 5 bases and J 3 bases, with 11 bases left between them. CDR3 nucleotide sequence: TGCGCCAGCAGACAGACCCCAAAAGAGACCCAGTACTTC. This codes for CASRQTPKETQYF.

The chain joins TRBV30 to TRBJ2-7; 8 nucleotides line up with TRBD2. The germline gives CDR1 GTSNPN, CDR2 SVGIG (reference sequence). J lost 1 base, V lost 5 bases, and 16 bases had no gene match. The CDR3 totals 17 residues. DNA of the CDR3: TGTGCCTGGGACCGAAGACTAGCGCCTTCCAATTCCTACGAGCAGTACTTC. This codes for CAWDRRLAPSNSYEQYF. The whole variable domain, filled in from reference TRBV30 and TRBJ2-7, reads SQTIHQWPATLVQPVGSPLSLECTVEGTSNPNLYWYRQAAGRGLQLLFYSVGIGQISSEVPQNLSASRPQDRQFILSSKKLLLSDSGFYLCAWDRRLAPSNSYEQYFGPGTRLTVT.

V gene TRBV13 combines with J gene TRBJ1-1, with TRBD1 as a possible D gene (5 bases). Germline V gene sequence: CDR1 PRHDT, CDR2 FYEKMQ (reference sequence). The V gene lost 2 bases and the J gene lost 5 bases, with 18 bases spanning the gap. This CDR3 region has 16 residues. CDR3 coding DNA: TGTGCCAGCAGCTTATACAGAGAATGGGGGAGGACTGAAGCTTTCTTT. Its protein product is CASSLYREWGRTEAFF. Drawing the rest from reference TRBV13 and TRBJ1-1, the complete variable domain is AAGVIQSPRHLIKEKRETATLKCYPIPRHDTVYWYQQGPGQDPQFLISFYEKMQSDKGSIPDRFSAQQFSDYHSELNMSSLELGDSALYFCASSLYREWGRTEAFFGQGTRLTVV.

V and J are TRBV15 and TRBJ2-3; possibly TRBD1 for D (8 bases). There are 16 residues in the CDR3. V was pared by 5 bases and J by 9 bases, with 24 bases between. Per the germline V gene, CDR1 is LNHNV and CDR2 is YYDKDF (reference sequence). The CDR3 DNA is TGTGCCACCAGCGGGGGATCAGGGGGCGGCGGGGGCACGCAGTATTTT. This sequence encodes CATSGGSGGGGGTQYF.

V and J are TRBV19 and TRBJ1-6; D is undetermined. From germline, CDR1 is LNHDA and CDR2 SQIVND (reference sequence). This CDR3 comprises 14 residues. Deletions cut 7 bases from V and 0 bases from J, with 7 bases between. Here the CDR3 DNA reads TGTGCCAGTACCTTCTCCTCCTATAATTCACCCCTCCACTTT. Its protein is CASTFSSYNSPLHF.

This clone was detected only a few times. DNA of the CDR3: TGCAGCGTTGAAGAATGGGCGCAGAGTAACTATGGCTACACCTTC. It is translated as CSVEEWAQSNYGYTF. This chain links TRBV29-1 with TRBJ1-2, with no clear D. The CDR3 loop spans 15 amino acids. V gave up 0 bases and J gave up 1 base, with 12 bases separating them. Germline V gene sequence: CDR1 SQVTM, CDR2 ANQGSEA.

The CDR3 bases are TGTGCCAGCAGCCCGGGGACAGACTATAATTCACCCCTCCACTTT. This codes for CASSPGTDYNSPLHF. J is TRBJ1-6 and V is TRBV7-6, with 7 bases that match TRBD1. Germline V gene sequence: CDR1 SGHVS, CDR2 FNYEAQ. The CDR3 is 15 amino acids. V dropped 5 bases and J dropped 3; count of bases not matched to a gene: 4.

The V gene is TRBV9, the J gene TRBJ2-1, with D perhaps TRBD1 (6 bases). The CDR3 has 14 residues. The germline gives CDR1 SGDLS, CDR2 YYNGEE. The V end was cut by 0 bases, the J end by 7 bases, with 11 bases between. CDR3 protein: CASSVGDTRNEQFF. For the CDR3, the DNA is TGTGCCAGCAGCGTAGGGGACACTAGGAATGAGCAGTTCTTC.

V gene TRBV27 combines with J gene TRBJ1-2, with 10 bases identical to TRBD1. CDR3 length: 13 amino acids. V lost 7 bases, J lost 5 bases, and 4 bases stayed unmatched. The germline V gene has CDR1 MNHEY and CDR2 SMNVEV (reference sequence). The CDR3 here is CASTTGQGYGYTF. The CDR3, as DNA: TGTGCCAGCACCACGGGACAGGGGTATGGCTACACCTTC.

This clone was counted only a few times. This chain links TRBV6-4 with TRBJ2-2; 10 bases line up with TRBD2. V shed 3 bases and J 0 bases; nucleotides not matched to a gene: 4. The CDR3 has 17 residues. Germline values: CDR1 MRHNA, CDR2 SNTAGT. The DNA for the CDR3 is TGTGCCAGCAGTGAGGCTAGCGGGGGCGCGAACACCGGGGAGCTGTTTTTT. This gives the protein CASSEASGGANTGELFF.

The chain couples TRBV7-6 to TRBJ1-4; perhaps TRBD1 as D (6 bases). Germline values: CDR1 SGHVS, CDR2 FNYEAQ. The CDR3 sequence is 15 residues long. Trimming stripped 2 bases from V and 8 bases from J, with 15 bases between. The CDR3 sequence: CASSLQSGAQEKLFF. As DNA, the CDR3 is TGTGCCAGCAGCTTACAATCAGGGGCTCAGGAAAAACTGTTTTTT. The full variable domain, in which reference TRBV7-6 and TRBJ1-4 provide the parts outside the CDR3, is GAGVSQSPRYKVTKRGQDVALRCDPISGHVSLYWYRQALGQGPEFLTYFNYEAQQDKSGLPNDRFSAERPEGSISTLTIQRTEQRDSAMYRCASSLQSGAQEKLFFGSGTQLSVL.

This clone was observed a handful of times. The chain joins TRBV6-5 to TRBJ2-2; the match to TRBD2 covers 10 bases. Germline V gives CDR1 MNHEY, CDR2 SVGAGI. With V trimmed by 5 bases and J by 4 bases, 4 bases remained unmatched. This CDR3 region has 15 residues. CDR3 DNA sequence: TGTGCCAGCAGTATCGCTAGCGGGGGCACCGGGGAGCTGTTTTTT. As protein: CASSIASGGTGELFF.

The chain has TRBV28 and TRBJ1-1; 11 nucleotides agree with TRBD1. Germline-derived CDR1 and CDR2 are MDHEN and SYDVKM. The V gene end was trimmed by 1 base and the J gene end by 4 bases; junction bases not matched to a gene: 11. The CDR3 runs 18 residues. The CDR3 bases are TGTGCCAGCAGTTTATACCCGGGACAGGGGGTCTTTCCCACTGAAGCTTTCTTT. Encoded protein: CASSLYPGQGVFPTEAFF.